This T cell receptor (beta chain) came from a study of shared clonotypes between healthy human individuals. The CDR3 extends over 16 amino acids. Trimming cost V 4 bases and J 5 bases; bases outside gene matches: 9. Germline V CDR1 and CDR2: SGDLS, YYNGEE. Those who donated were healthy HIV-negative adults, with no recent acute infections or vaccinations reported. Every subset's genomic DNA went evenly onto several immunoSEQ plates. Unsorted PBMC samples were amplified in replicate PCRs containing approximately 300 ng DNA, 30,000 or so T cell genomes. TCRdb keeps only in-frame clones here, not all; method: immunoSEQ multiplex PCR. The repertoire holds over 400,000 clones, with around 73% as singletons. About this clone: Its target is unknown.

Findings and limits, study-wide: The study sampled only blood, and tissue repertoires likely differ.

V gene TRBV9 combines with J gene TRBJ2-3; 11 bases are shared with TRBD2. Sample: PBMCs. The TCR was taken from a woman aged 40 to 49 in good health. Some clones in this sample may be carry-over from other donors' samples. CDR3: CASSLSGRAELDTQYF. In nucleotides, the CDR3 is TGTGCCAGCAGCCTTAGCGGGAGGGCGGAGTTAGATACGCAGTATTTT.